Following are 12 T cell receptor beta chains from one sample sequenced in a study of CD8 T cells in ankylosing spondylitis. MiXCR was run by TCRdb on the 5' RACE reads, yielding one entry per CDR3 protein. The sample lists some 240,000 distinct CDR3 sequences; 18% were seen once. Input material: blood, either unsorted or a sorted T cell fraction (not recorded which). The receptors were sampled from a male donor with ankylosing spondylitis or in good health (not recorded which).

This clonotype was picked up many times. This chain connects TRBV12-3 or TRBV12-4 to TRBJ2-7; TRBD2 aligns across 10 bases. The CDR3 covers 18 residues. V lost 4 bases and J lost 2; bases outside the gene matches: 14. The CDR3 here is CASSSSRVAGGLTYEQYF. The CDR3 region has the DNA TGTGCCAGCAGTTCTAGCCGGGTAGCGGGAGGACTAACCTACGAGCAGTACTTC.

The chain joins TRBV12-3 or TRBV12-4 to TRBJ1-1; the match to TRBD1 covers 7 bases. The CDR3 is made up of 16 amino acids. J lost 2 bases, V lost 6 bases, and 12 bases had no gene match. The CDR3 region is CASRKAQGGKNTEAFF. The CDR3 nucleotides are TGTGCCAGCAGAAAAGCCCAGGGGGGTAAAAACACTGAAGCTTTCTTT.

This rearrangement joins TRBV9 to TRBJ1-2; 7 nucleotides match TRBD1. Germline V lookup: CDR1 SGDLS, CDR2 YYNGEE. The ends lost 3 bases at V and 7 bases at J; junction bases unmatched: 9. The CDR3 is 14 residues long. CDR3 DNA: TGTGCCAGCAGCGGACGGGACAGTCAGCGTGGCTACACCTTC. This encodes CASSGRDSQRGYTF.

The chain is built from TRBV20-1 and TRBJ2-1; no firm D call. V was cut by 8 bases and J by 3 bases, with 5 bases left in between. This CDR3 is built from 10 residues. Germline lookup yields CDR1 DFQATT and CDR2 SNEGSKA (reference sequence). CDR3 DNA: TGCAGTCCTTACTACAATGAGCAGTTCTTC. Translating it yields CSPYYNEQFF.

The chain employs TRBV29-1 and TRBJ2-3; tentatively, D is TRBD2 (5 bases). V lost 3 bases and J 4 bases, leaving 14 bases between the germline ends. This CDR3 spans 14 amino acids. Germline lookup yields CDR1 SQVTM and CDR2 ANQGSEA. The CDR3 nucleotides read TGCAGCGTTGAGAGGGCAGTCCTCCCAGATACGCAGTATTTT. Its translation is CSVERAVLPDTQYF.

There are a few counts of this clonotype. The genes are TRBV28 and TRBJ2-5; no clear D. The V gene lost 2 bases and the J gene lost 2 bases, with 15 bases spanning the gap. CDR1 is MDHEN, CDR2 SYDVKM, per germline. The CDR3 has 16 residues. For the CDR3, the DNA is TGTGCCAGCAGTTTACCCCCAGGACGCTTGCAAGAGACCCAGTACTTC. This gives the protein CASSLPPGRLQETQYF.

The gene calls are TRBV12-3 or TRBV12-4 and TRBJ2-1; D call uncertain. This CDR3 comprises 13 residues. V was cut by 4 bases and J by 6 bases, with 10 bases left in between. The CDR3 DNA reads TGTGCCAGCAGTTCAGTAGCTGCCAATGAGCAGTTCTTC. Translation: CASSSVAANEQFF.

This clonotype was recorded at least ten times. The V gene is TRBV29-1, the J gene TRBJ2-1, with D uncertain. Trimming pared 5 bases from V and 6 bases from J, leaving 17 bases between. The CDR3 runs to 14 residues. Germline CDR1 and CDR2: SQVTM and ANQGSEA. CDR3 residues: CSVPGVAVGNEQFF. For the CDR3, the DNA is TGCAGCGTTCCCGGTGTAGCCGTGGGCAATGAGCAGTTCTTC.

This clonotype was picked up many times. This chain uses TRBV10-3 with TRBJ2-7; weak D call: TRBD2 (5 bases). Trimming cost V 2 bases and J 2 bases, with 19 bases left between them. From germline, CDR1 is ENHRY and CDR2 SYGVKD. The CDR3 consists of 17 residues. The CDR3 loop is CAISEGSVGLAAYEQYF. The CDR3 DNA follows: TGTGCCATCAGTGAGGGTTCGGTTGGGCTAGCTGCCTACGAGCAGTACTTC.

This clonotype was observed at least ten times. This chain links TRBV20-1 with TRBJ2-5; D is perhaps TRBD2 (5 bases). The CDR3 is 15 amino acids. The V and J ends lost 4 bases and 0 bases respectively, with 15 bases between them. CDR1 and CDR2 (germline): DFQATT, SNEGSKA (reference sequence). The CDR3 sequence: CSANEQREYQETQYF. The CDR3 nucleotides read TGCAGTGCTAATGAACAGAGGGAGTACCAAGAGACCCAGTACTTC.

This clonotype was detected only once. The chain has TRBV6-5 and TRBJ2-2, with D uncertain. This CDR3 contains 13 residues. V lost 0 bases to trimming and J lost 4 bases, with 3 bases between them. Germline V lookup: CDR1 MNHEY, CDR2 SVGAGI. The CDR3 DNA sequence: TGTGCCAGCAGTTACTCTGCCACCGGGGAGCTGTTTTTT. Its protein product is CASSYSATGELFF.

The J gene is TRBJ2-2, the V gene TRBV20-1; 7 nucleotides line up with TRBD2. J was trimmed by 4 bases and V by 0 bases; bases with no gene match: 5. The length of the CDR3 is 15 residues. Germline CDR1 reads DFQATT; CDR2 reads SNEGSKA (reference sequence). The CDR3 loop reads CSARDLPSGTGELFF. The CDR3 nucleotides read TGCAGTGCTAGAGATCTGCCTAGCGGCACCGGGGAGCTGTTTTTT.